Only a few counts were recorded for the clone carrying this TCR beta chain. This entry belongs to a study of response to subunit inactivated influenza vaccine. TCRdb processed the RT-PCR reads anew with MiXCR; each CDR3 protein has one entry. The top ten hold around 2.8% of the sample, which has just under 550,000 distinct CDR3 sequences, 20% to 25% seen once. V was clipped by 0 bases and J by 7 bases; unmatched bases: 9. The CDR3 runs 18 residues. Germline lookup yields CDR1 MGHRA and CDR2 YSYEKL. These data also formed part of another study, on T cells expressing NK-cell markers. From that report: 5'RACE template switching built TCR beta cDNA with unique molecular identifiers. An anti-gamma-delta TCR antibody restricted sorting to alpha-beta TCR T cells in several experiments.

The rearrangement uses TRBV4-1 and TRBJ2-2; 12 positions match TRBD1. This specimen consisted of CD4+ T cells sorted from PBMCs, obtained about 13 days after vaccination. This clonotype was obtained from a man aged 50-59 years who received an inactivated influenza vaccine. As DNA, the CDR3 is TGCGCCAGCAGCCAAGAATTTGGGACAGGGGGCTGGGTCGGGGAGCTGTTTTTT. Amino acid sequence: CASSQEFGTGGWVGELFF.